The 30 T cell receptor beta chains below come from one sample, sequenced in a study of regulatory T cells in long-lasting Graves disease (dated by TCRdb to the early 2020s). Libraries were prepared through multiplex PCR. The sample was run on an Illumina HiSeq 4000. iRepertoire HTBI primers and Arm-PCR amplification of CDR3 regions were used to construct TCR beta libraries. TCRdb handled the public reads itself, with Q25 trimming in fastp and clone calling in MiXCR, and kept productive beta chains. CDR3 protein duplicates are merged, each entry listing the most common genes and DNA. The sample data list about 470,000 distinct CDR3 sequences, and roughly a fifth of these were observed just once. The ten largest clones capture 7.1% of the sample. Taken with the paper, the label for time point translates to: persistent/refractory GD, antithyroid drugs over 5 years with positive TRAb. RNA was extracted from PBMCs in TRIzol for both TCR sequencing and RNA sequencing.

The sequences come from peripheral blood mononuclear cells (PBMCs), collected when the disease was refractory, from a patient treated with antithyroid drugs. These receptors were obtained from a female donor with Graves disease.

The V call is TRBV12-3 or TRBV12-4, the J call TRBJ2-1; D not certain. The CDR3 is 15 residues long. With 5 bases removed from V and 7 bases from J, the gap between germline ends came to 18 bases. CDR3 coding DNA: TGTGCCAGCAGTCCCCAAGCCCGGAGTTCAAATGAGCAGTTCTTC. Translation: CASSPQARSSNEQFF.

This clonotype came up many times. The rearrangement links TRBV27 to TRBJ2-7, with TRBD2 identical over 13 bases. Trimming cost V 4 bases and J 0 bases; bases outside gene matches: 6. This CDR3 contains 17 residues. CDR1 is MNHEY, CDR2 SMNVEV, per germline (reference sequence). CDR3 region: CASSSGTSGATSYEQYF. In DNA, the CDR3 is TGTGCCAGCAGTTCGGGGACTAGCGGGGCGACCTCCTACGAGCAGTACTTC.

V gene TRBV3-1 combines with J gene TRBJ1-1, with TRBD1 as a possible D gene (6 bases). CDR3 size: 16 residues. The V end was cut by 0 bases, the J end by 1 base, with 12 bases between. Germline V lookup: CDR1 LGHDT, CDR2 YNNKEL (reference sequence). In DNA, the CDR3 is TGTGCCAGCAGCCAAGAAGGGGGACGGTGGAACACTGAAGCTTTCTTT. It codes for CASSQEGGRWNTEAFF.

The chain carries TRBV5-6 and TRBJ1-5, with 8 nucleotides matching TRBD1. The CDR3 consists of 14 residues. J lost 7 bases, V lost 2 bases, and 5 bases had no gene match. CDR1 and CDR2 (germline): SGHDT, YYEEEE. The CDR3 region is CASSLWTGLQPQHF. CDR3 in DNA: TGTGCCAGCAGCTTATGGACAGGGTTACAGCCCCAGCATTTT.

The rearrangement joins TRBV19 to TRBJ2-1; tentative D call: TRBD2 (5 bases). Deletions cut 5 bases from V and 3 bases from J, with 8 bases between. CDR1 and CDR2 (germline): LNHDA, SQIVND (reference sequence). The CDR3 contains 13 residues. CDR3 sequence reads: CASSASSYNEQFF. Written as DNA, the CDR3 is TGTGCCAGTAGTGCTAGCAGCTACAATGAGCAGTTCTTC.

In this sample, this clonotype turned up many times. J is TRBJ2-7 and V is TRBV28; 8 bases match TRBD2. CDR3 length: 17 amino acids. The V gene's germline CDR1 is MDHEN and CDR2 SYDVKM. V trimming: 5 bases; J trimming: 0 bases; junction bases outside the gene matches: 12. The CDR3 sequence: CASSEPLREDHSYEQYF. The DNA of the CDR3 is TGTGCCAGCAGTGAGCCCCTGCGGGAGGATCACTCCTACGAGCAGTACTTC.

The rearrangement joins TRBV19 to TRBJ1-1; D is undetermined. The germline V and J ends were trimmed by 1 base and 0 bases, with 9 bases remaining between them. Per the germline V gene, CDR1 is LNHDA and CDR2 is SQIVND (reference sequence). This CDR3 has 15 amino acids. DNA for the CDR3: TGTGCCAGTAGTATAGCCCCAGACCTGAACACTGAAGCTTTCTTT. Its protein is CASSIAPDLNTEAFF.

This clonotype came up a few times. CDR3 nucleotide sequence: TGTGCCTGGAGTGTAGTCCTAGATGATGGGGAGCTGTTTTTT. This encodes CAWSVVLDDGELFF. The V call is TRBV30, the J call TRBJ2-2, with unresolved D. Germline V gives CDR1 GTSNPN, CDR2 SVGIG (reference sequence). V lost 0 bases, J lost 8 bases, and 13 bases lay in between. The CDR3 spans 14 residues. The variable domain in full, completed from reference TRBV30 and TRBJ2-2, reads SQTIHQWPATLVQPVGSPLSLECTVEGTSNPNLYWYRQAAGRGLQLLFYSVGIGQISSEVPQNLSASRPQDRQFILSSKKLLLSDSGFYLCAWSVVLDDGELFFGEGSRLTVL.

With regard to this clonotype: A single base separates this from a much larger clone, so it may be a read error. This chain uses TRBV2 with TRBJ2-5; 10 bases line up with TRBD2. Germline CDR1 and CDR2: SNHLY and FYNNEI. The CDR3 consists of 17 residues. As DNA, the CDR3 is TGTGCCGGCAGTGGAGCGGAGACTAGCGGGCTACAAGAGACCCAGTACTTC. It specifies CAGSGAETSGLQETQYF.

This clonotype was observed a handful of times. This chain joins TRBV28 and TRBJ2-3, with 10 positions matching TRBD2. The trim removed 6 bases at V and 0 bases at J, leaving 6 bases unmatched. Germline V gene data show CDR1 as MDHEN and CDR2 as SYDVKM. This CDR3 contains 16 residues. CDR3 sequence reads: CASSFPTSGSTDTQYF. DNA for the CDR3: TGTGCCAGCAGCTTTCCGACTAGCGGGAGCACAGATACGCAGTATTTT.

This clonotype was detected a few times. DNA for the CDR3: TGTGCCAGCAGCTTGTATAATAATTCACCCCTCCACTTT. The encoded protein is CASSLYNNSPLHF. This sequence joins TRBV7-3 and TRBJ1-6; D is uncertain. Trimming shortened V by 3 bases and J by 5 bases, and 5 bases separated the two germline ends. Per the germline V gene, CDR1 is SGHTA and CDR2 is FQGTGA. CDR3 length: 13 amino acids.

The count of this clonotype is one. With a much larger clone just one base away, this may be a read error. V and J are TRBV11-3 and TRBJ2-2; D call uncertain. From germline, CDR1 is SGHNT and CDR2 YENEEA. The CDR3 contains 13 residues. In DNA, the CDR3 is TGTGCCGGCAGCTTAGATTATCCCGGGGAGCTGTTTTTT. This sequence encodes CAGSLDYPGELFF.

The CDR3: CASSSTGQTYGYTF. CDR3 sequence (DNA): TGTGCCAGCAGCTCCACGGGACAGACCTATGGCTACACCTTC. The chain combines TRBV7-2 with TRBJ1-2; TRBD1 matches at 7 bases. CDR3 length equals 14 residues. CDR1 SGHTA and CDR2 FQGNSA come from the germline V gene. V shed 4 bases, J shed 4 bases, and the junction held 6 bases outside the gene matches.

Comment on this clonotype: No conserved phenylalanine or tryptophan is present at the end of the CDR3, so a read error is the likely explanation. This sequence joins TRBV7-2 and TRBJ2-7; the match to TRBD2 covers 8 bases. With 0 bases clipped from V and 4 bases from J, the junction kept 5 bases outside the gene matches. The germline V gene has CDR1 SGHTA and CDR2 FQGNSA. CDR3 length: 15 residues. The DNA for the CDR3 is TGTGCCAGCAGCTTAGCCGCGGGAGGTGGTTACGAGCAGTACTCC. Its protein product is CASSLAAGGGYEQYS.

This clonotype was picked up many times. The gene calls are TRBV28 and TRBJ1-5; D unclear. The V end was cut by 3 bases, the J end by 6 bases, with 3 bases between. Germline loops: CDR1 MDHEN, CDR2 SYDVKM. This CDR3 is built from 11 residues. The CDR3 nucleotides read TGTGCCAGCAGTTTCGGTCAGCCCCAGCATTTT. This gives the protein CASSFGQPQHF.

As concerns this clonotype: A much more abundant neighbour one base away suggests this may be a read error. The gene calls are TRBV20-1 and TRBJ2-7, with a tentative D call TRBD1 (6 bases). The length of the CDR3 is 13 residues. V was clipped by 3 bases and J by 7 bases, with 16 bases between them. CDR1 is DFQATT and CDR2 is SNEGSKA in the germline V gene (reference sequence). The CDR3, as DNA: TGCAGTGCTAGGCCCCCCAGGGGTTATGAGCAGTACTTC. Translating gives CSARPPRGYEQYF.

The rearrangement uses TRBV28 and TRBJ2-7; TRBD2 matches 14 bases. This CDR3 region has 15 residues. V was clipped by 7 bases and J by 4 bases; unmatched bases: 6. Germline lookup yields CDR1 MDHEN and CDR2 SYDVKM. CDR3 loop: CASTLGTSGSYEQYF. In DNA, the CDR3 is TGTGCCAGCACCCTCGGGACTAGCGGGAGTTACGAGCAGTACTTC.

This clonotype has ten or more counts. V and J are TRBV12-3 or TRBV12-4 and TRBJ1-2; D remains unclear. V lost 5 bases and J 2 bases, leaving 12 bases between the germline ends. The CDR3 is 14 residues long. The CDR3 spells CASSQPPGNYGYTF. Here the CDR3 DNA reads TGTGCCAGCAGTCAACCCCCGGGCAACTATGGCTACACCTTC.

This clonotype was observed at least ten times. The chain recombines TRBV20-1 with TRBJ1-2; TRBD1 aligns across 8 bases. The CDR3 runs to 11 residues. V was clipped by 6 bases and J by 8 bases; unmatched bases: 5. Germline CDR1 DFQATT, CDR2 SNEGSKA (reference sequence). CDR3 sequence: CSAKQGGGYTF. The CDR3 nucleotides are TGCAGTGCAAAACAGGGGGGAGGCTACACCTTC.

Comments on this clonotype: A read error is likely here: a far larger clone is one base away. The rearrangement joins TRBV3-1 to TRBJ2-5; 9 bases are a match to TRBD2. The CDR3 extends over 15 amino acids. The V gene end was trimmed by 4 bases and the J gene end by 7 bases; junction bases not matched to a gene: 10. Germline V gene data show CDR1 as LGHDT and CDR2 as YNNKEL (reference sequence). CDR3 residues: CASSPSGMGSGTQYF. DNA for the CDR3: TGTGCCAGCAGCCCTAGCGGGATGGGCTCCGGGACCCAGTACTTC.

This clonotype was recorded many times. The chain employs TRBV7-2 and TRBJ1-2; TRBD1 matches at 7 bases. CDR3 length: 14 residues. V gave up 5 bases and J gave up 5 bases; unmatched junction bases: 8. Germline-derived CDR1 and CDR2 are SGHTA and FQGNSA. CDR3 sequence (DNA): TGTGCCAGCAGCCCCGGGACAGAGTATTATGGCTACACCTTC. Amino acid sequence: CASSPGTEYYGYTF.

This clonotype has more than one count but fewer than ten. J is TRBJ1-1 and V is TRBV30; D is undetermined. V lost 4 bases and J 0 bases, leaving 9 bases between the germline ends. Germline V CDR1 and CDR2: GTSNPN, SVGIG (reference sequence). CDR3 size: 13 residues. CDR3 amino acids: CAWKQNMNTEAFF. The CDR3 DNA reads TGTGCCTGGAAACAAAACATGAACACTGAAGCTTTCTTT.

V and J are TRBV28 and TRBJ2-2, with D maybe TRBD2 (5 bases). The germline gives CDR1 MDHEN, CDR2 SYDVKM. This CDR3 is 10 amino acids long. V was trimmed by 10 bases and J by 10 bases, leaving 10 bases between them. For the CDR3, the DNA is TGTGCCACCCTCCGGGAGGAGCTGTTTTTT. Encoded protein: CATLREELFF.

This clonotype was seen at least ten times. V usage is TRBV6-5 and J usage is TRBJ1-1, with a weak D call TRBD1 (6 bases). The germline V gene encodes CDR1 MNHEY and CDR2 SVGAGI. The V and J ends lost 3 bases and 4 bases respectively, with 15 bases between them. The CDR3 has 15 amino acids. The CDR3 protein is CASSYRNREATEAFF. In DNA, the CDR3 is TGTGCCAGCAGTTATCGTAACAGGGAGGCCACTGAAGCTTTCTTT.

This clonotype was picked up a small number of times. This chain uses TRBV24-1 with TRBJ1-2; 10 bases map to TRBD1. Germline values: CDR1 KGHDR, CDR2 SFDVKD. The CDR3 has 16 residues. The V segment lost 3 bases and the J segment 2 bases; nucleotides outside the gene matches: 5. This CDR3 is CATSDHGQGDNYGYTF. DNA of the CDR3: TGTGCCACCAGTGATCATGGACAGGGGGACAACTATGGCTACACCTTC.

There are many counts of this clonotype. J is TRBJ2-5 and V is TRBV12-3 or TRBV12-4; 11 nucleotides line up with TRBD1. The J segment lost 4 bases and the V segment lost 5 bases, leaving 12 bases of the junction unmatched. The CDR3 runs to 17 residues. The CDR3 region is CASSHIGGQGARETQYF. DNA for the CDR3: TGTGCCAGCAGTCATATCGGTGGACAGGGGGCACGAGAGACCCAGTACTTC.

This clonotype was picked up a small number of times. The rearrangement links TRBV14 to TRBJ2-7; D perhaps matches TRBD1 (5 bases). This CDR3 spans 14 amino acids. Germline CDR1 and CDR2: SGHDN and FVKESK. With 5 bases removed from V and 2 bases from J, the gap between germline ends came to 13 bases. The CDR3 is CASSDMDNAYEQYF. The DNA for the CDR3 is TGTGCCAGCAGCGATATGGACAATGCCTACGAGCAGTACTTC.

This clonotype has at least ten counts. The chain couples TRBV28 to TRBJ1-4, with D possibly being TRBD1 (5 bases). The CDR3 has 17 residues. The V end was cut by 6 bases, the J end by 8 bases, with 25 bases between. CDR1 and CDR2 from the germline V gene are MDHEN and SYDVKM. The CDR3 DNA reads TGTGCCAGCAGCCCGAGCCTAATGACCGGGGGGGACGAAAAACTGTTTTTT. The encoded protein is CASSPSLMTGGDEKLFF.

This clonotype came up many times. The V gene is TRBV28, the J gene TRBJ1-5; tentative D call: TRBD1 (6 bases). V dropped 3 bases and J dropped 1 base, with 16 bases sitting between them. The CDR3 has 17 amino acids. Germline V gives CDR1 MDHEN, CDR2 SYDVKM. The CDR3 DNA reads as TGTGCCAGCAGTTTCCTCGGGGGAGGGGGAAGCAATCAGCCCCAGCATTTT. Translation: CASSFLGGGGSNQPQHF.

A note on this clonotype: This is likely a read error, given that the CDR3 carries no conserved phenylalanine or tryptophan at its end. Here the CDR3 DNA reads TGTGCCAGCACATCGACAGGGAACTGGGAGGATTACACCCTC. Its translation: CASTSTGNWEDYTL. The chain uses TRBV28 and TRBJ1-2; 7 nucleotides align to TRBD1. The V and J ends lost 7 bases and 11 bases, in that order; junction bases with no gene match: 16. This CDR3 is 14 amino acids long. Per the germline V gene, CDR1 is MDHEN and CDR2 is SYDVKM.